This is a list of T cell receptor beta chains from one sample in a study of T-cell memory formation after mild COVID-19. One entry per CDR3 protein results from TCRdb running MiXCR on the 5' RACE reads. The table lists 300,000 to 350,000 distinct CDR3 sequences, just under 20% of them singletons. The sample was PBMCs or a T cell subset sorted from them (not recorded which). The receptors were sampled from a man in his late teens or twenties who had mild COVID-19 (a few samples of this study predate the infection). Cell type and time point are not known. Both conserved end residues are part of each CDR3. The order of the fields is CDR3 protein, CDR3 DNA, clone size, V gene, J gene, D gene. A D gene is named only where the DNA matches it firmly. For some rows the clone size is stated as once, few or many, or as a class when expanded; others skip it.

CDR3: CASSSVVRDTQYF
DNA: TGTGCCAGCAGCTCCGTCGTGCGTGATACGCAGTATTTT
size: NA
V: TRBV7-2
J: TRBJ2-3
D: NA

CDR3: CSVEVRVDTEAFF
DNA: TGCAGCGTTGAGGTCAGAGTTGACACTGAAGCTTTCTTT
size: NA
V: TRBV29-1
J: TRBJ1-1
D: NA

CDR3: CASSAAGATYEQYF
DNA: TGTGCCAGCAGCGCGGCAGGGGCTACCTACGAGCAGTACTTC
size: NA
V: TRBV6-5
J: TRBJ2-7
D: NA

CDR3: CSVDTVQQFF
DNA: TGCAGCGTTGATACAGTACAGCAGTTCTTC
size: many
V: TRBV29-1
J: TRBJ2-1
D: NA

CDR3: CASSLVFGYSTDTQYF
DNA: TGTGCCAGCAGCTTAGTGTTCGGGTATAGCACAGATACGCAGTATTTT
size: NA
V: TRBV7-2
J: TRBJ2-3
D: NA

CDR3: CSARETTGGGAFF
DNA: TGCAGTGCTAGAGAGACGACAGGGGGCGGAGCTTTCTTT
size: NA
V: TRBV20-1
J: TRBJ1-1
D: TRBD1

CDR3: CASSLQIDTQYF
DNA: TGTGCCAGCAGTTTACAGATAGATACGCAGTATTTT
size: many
V: TRBV12-3/TRBV12-4
J: TRBJ2-3
D: NA

CDR3: CASSLRLDPVTGEQFF
DNA: TGCGCCAGCAGCCTGAGGTTAGATCCGGTCACCGGTGAGCAGTTCTTC
size: many
V: TRBV4-3
J: TRBJ2-1
D: NA

CDR3: CASSITGSQPQHF
DNA: TGTGCCAGCAGCATTACAGGGTCTCAGCCCCAGCATTTT
size: NA
V: TRBV12-3/TRBV12-4
J: TRBJ1-5
D: NA

CDR3: CSVRAGGVTQYF
DNA: TGCAGTGTTCGAGCGGGGGGTGTGACCCAGTACTTC
size: NA
V: TRBV20-1
J: TRBJ2-5
D: TRBD2

CDR3: CASSQVASGTEAFF
DNA: TGTGCCAGCAGCCAAGTAGCGTCGGGGACTGAAGCTTTCTTT
size: NA
V: TRBV7-2
J: TRBJ1-1
D: NA

CDR3: CARTKEGMNTEAFF
DNA: TGTGCCAGAACTAAGGAGGGGATGAACACTGAAGCTTTCTTT
size: NA
V: TRBV27
J: TRBJ1-1
D: NA

CDR3: CASSWDRGQETQYF
DNA: TGTGCCAGCAGTTGGGACAGGGGTCAAGAGACCCAGTACTTC
size: many
V: TRBV27
J: TRBJ2-5
D: TRBD1

CDR3: CASSLSSGEAFF
DNA: TGCGCCAGCAGCCTCAGTAGTGGTGAAGCTTTCTTT
size: few
V: TRBV4-3
J: TRBJ1-1
D: NA

CDR3: CASSLRGGITGELFF
DNA: TGTGCCAGCAGCTTGCGGGGGGGAATCACCGGGGAGCTGTTTTTT
size: NA
V: TRBV7-8
J: TRBJ2-2
D: TRBD2

CDR3: CASRPVTGARGAFF
DNA: TGTGCCAGCCGTCCCGTAACAGGGGCCCGGGGAGCTTTCTTT
size: NA
V: TRBV18
J: TRBJ1-1
D: TRBD1

CDR3: CASRPTAPNEQFF
DNA: TGTGCCAGCAGACCAACAGCCCCCAATGAGCAGTTCTTC
size: once
V: TRBV12-3/TRBV12-4
J: TRBJ2-1
D: NA

CDR3: CASSQGHTEAFF
DNA: TGTGCCAGCAGCCAAGGACACACTGAAGCTTTCTTT
size: few
V: TRBV14
J: TRBJ1-1
D: NA

CDR3: CASSLSRVEGSGELFF
DNA: TGCGCCAGCAGCCTCTCCAGGGTTGAGGGGTCCGGGGAGCTGTTTTTT
size: NA
V: TRBV5-1
J: TRBJ2-2
D: NA

CDR3: CASSLRQLETQYF
DNA: TGTGCCAGCAGTTTGCGGCAGTTAGAGACCCAGTACTTC
size: few
V: TRBV12-3/TRBV12-4
J: TRBJ2-5
D: NA

CDR3: CASRGVGGQYNEQFF
DNA: TGTGCCAGCAGGGGAGTGGGGGGACAGTACAATGAGCAGTTCTTC
size: NA
V: TRBV7-2
J: TRBJ2-1
D: NA

CDR3: CASSPSWGVGNTEAFF
DNA: TGTGCCAGCAGCCCTTCCTGGGGGGTCGGGAACACTGAAGCTTTCTTT
size: NA
V: TRBV7-2
J: TRBJ1-1
D: NA

CDR3: CASSQEGTGGFVQPQHF
DNA: TGCGCCAGCAGCCAAGAGGGGACAGGGGGCTTTGTGCAGCCCCAGCATTTT
size: once
V: TRBV4-1
J: TRBJ1-5
D: TRBD1

CDR3: CASSQGPDQPQHF
DNA: TGTGCCAGCAGCCAGGGCCCAGATCAGCCCCAGCATTTT
size: few
V: TRBV6-5
J: TRBJ1-5
D: NA

CDR3: CASSLLSDSMNTEAFF
DNA: TGTGCCAGCAGTTTACTATCGGACAGCATGAACACTGAAGCTTTCTTT
size: NA
V: TRBV28
J: TRBJ1-1
D: NA

CDR3: CASSPHGEGTQYF
DNA: TGTGCCAGCAGTCCACACGGTGAGGGGACCCAGTACTTC
size: few
V: TRBV12-3/TRBV12-4
J: TRBJ2-5
D: NA

CDR3: CASSATGAQPNTEAFF
DNA: TGTGCCAGCAGCGCGACAGGGGCGCAACCTAACACTGAAGCTTTCTTT
size: few
V: TRBV3-1
J: TRBJ1-1
D: TRBD1

CDR3: CASSLPGSYGYTF
DNA: TGTGCCAGCAGTTTGCCTGGTTCCTATGGCTACACCTTC
size: few
V: TRBV28
J: TRBJ1-2
D: NA